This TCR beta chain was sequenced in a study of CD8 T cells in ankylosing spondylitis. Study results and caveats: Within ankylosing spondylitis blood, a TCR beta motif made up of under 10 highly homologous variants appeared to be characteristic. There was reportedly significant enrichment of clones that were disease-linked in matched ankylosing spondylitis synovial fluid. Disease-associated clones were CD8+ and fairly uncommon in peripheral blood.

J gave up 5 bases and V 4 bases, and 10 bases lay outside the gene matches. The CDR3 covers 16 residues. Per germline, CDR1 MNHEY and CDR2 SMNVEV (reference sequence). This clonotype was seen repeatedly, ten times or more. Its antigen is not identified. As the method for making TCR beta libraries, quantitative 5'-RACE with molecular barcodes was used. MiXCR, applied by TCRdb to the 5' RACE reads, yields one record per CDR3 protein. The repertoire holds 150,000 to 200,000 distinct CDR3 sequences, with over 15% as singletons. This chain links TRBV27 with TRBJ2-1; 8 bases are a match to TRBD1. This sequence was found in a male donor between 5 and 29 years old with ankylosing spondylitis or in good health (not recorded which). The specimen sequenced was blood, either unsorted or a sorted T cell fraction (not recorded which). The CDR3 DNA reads TGTGCCAGCAGTTCATACCGGGACAGGTATGACAATGAGCAGTTCTTC. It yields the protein CASSSYRDRYDNEQFF.